Listed here are 8 T cell receptor beta chains from one sample, sequenced in a study of technical replicates of blood from a handful of donors. TCRdb's table, derived via immunoSEQ multiplex PCR, lists solely in-frame clones and lacks some. In the table there are roughly 71,000 clones, around 95% of which are singletons. Specimen: T cells isolated from PBMCs. Every receptor here comes from a human donor in good health.

The rearrangement links TRBV19 to TRBJ1-1; no clear D gene. Deletions cut 7 bases from V and 1 base from J, with 10 bases between. The CDR3 totals 13 residues. CDR1 is LNHDA and CDR2 is SQIVND in the germline V gene (reference sequence). The CDR3 nucleotides are TGTGCCAGTATGCTGGGCACGAACACTGAAGCTTTCTTT. This sequence encodes CASMLGTNTEAFF.

This chain joins TRBV7-9 and TRBJ1-4; possible D gene TRBD1, 6 bases. This CDR3 has 16 residues. Per germline, CDR1 SEHNR and CDR2 FQNEAQ (reference sequence). The V gene lost 6 bases and the J gene lost 0 bases, with 14 bases spanning the gap. The CDR3 is CASRQGRTATNEKLFF. The CDR3 DNA follows: TGTGCCAGCAGACAGGGACGGACTGCAACTAATGAAAAACTGTTTTTT.

This chain connects TRBV11-2 to TRBJ1-1; D not certain. Germline loops: CDR1 SGHAT, CDR2 FQNNGV. The CDR3 has 13 amino acids. Trimming took 2 bases from V and 3 from J, leaving 7 bases between them. The CDR3 DNA reads TGTGCCAGCAGCTTAACTGGTTACACTGAAGCTTTCTTT. Residues: CASSLTGYTEAFF.

The chain couples TRBV28 to TRBJ1-3; D remains unclear. Per the germline V gene, CDR1 is MDHEN and CDR2 is SYDVKM. There are 13 residues in the CDR3. Trimming took 1 base from V and 2 from J, leaving 3 bases between them. CDR3 region: CASSLLAGNTIYF. The CDR3, as DNA: TGTGCCAGCAGTTTATTAGCTGGAAACACCATATATTTT.

The rearrangement joins TRBV5-4 to TRBJ1-4, with D possibly TRBD1 on 6 matching bases. Germline CDR1 and CDR2: SGHNT and YYREEE (reference sequence). Trimming removed 1 base at V and 8 bases at J, with 15 bases between. The CDR3 runs to 15 residues. In DNA form, the CDR3 reads TGTGCCAGCAGCTTGTATGGGGGCATTGCGGAAAAACTGTTTTTT. It yields the protein CASSLYGGIAEKLFF.

The chain is built from TRBV27 and TRBJ2-7; a possible D gene is TRBD1 (6 bases). CDR3 length equals 13 residues. Per germline, CDR1 MNHEY and CDR2 SMNVEV (reference sequence). V shed 0 bases and J shed 12 bases, with 15 bases lying between them. The CDR3 sequence: CASSLSDRQTPYF. The CDR3 DNA follows: TGTGCCAGCAGTTTATCAGACAGGCAGACCCCGTACTTC.

The genes are TRBV27 and TRBJ1-5; weak D call: TRBD1 (6 bases). Per the germline V gene, CDR1 is MNHEY and CDR2 is SMNVEV (reference sequence). This CDR3 spans 15 amino acids. V was trimmed by 6 bases and J by 3 bases, leaving 15 bases between them. The CDR3, as DNA: TGTGCCAGCAGAAAAGGGGACACCAACAATCAGCCCCAGCATTTT. Translated, it gives CASRKGDTNNQPQHF.

This clone was recorded only once. J is TRBJ2-7 and V is TRBV5-6; the D gene is possibly TRBD1 (7 bases). This CDR3 contains 14 residues. Germline V gene data show CDR1 as SGHDT and CDR2 as YYEEEE. The V end was cut by 4 bases, the J end by 3 bases, with 14 bases between. As DNA, the CDR3 is TGTGCCAGCAGCCCAGGGGGGACGCGCTACGAGCAGTACTTC. Translating gives CASSPGGTRYEQYF. The entire variable domain, with the rest obtained from reference TRBV5-6 and TRBJ2-7, is as follows: DAGVTQSPTHLIKTRGQQVTLRCSPKSGHDTVSWYQQALGQGPQFIFQYYEEEERQRGNFPDRFSGHQFPNYSSELNVNALLLGDSALYLCASSPGGTRYEQYFGPGTRLTVT.